Described below is a single TCR beta chain sequence and its context. In the original processing: Reference gene primer amplification gave nucleated cell count estimates. TCRdb's copy holds only in-frame clones and misses some; the assay was immunoSEQ multiplex PCR. The V and J calls and clone size are taken from that table; D and trimming were inferred from the DNA. The sample records more than 350,000 clones, approximately 87% being singletons. This sample was included in a study of blood T cell repertoires in COVID-19. Whole-study context: Spain, Italy and the United States supplied samples that represented acute and convalescent COVID-19. The analysed material was cDNA or gDNA that came from T cells, B-cell-depleted T cells, or PBMCs.

Seattle cases were enrolled at active infection and followed longitudinally. CDR1 is SGHNT, CDR2 YYREEE, per germline (reference sequence). Trimming shortened V by 1 base and J by 4 bases, and 11 bases separated the two germline ends. The CDR3 loop spans 14 amino acids. The receptor was derived from a young woman with COVID-19, enrolled during active disease. The V and J genes are TRBV5-4 and TRBJ2-5, with D maybe TRBD1 (5 bases). Sequenced input: peripheral blood. The CDR3 region is CASSLSTGGETQYF. DNA of the CDR3: TGTGCCAGCAGCTTGAGTACAGGCGGAGAGACCCAGTACTTC.